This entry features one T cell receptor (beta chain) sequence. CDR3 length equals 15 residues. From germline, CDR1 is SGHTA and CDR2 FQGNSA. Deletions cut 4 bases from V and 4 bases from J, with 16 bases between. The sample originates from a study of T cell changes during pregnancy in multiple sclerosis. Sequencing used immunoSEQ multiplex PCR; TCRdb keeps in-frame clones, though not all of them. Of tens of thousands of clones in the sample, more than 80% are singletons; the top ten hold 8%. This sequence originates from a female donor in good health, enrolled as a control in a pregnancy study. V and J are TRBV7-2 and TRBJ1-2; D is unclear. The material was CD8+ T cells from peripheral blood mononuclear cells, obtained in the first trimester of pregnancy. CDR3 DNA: TGTGCCAGCAGCTCACCCCCGGAGGATTTCTATGGCTACACCTTC. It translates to CASSSPPEDFYGYTF. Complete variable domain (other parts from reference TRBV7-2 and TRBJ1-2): GAGVSQSPSNKVTEKGKDVELRCDPISGHTALYWYRQSLGQGLEFLIYFQGNSAPDKSGLPSDRFSAERTGGSVSTLTIQRTQQEDSAVYLCASSSPPEDFYGYTFGSGTRLTVV.